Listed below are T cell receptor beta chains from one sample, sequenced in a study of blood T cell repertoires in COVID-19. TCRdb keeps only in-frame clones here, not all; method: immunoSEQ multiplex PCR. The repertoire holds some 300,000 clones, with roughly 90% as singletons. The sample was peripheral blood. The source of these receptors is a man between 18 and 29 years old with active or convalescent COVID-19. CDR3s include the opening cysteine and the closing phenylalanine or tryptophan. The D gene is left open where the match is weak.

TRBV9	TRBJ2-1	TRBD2	CASSAEGLVAYEQFF
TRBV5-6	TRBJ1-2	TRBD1	CASSPGTGFDYGYTF
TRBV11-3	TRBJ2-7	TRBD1	CASSFGTGKNEQYF
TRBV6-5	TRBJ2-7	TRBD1	CASSLVRDSLYEQYF
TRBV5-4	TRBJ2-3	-	CASSLRRGSTDTQYF
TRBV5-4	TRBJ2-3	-	CATQTARSGTSTDTQYF
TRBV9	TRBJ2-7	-	CASSVGAPSSYEQYF
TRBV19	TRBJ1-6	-	CASSREEGSSYNSPLHF
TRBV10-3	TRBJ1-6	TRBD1	CAIGGQEVYSPLHF
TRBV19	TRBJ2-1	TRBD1	CASSRTGFRGNEQFF
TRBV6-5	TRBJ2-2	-	CASSSDRGGRELFF
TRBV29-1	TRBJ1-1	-	CSVPLGGGTEAFF
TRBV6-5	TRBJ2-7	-	CASLYGAGSYEQYF
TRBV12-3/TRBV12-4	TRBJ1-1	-	CASSADGGLDAFF
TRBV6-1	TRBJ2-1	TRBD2	CASSEFAGVPYNEQFF
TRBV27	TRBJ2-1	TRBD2	CATGLAGDNEQFF
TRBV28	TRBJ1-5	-	CASRGGTFFSQHF
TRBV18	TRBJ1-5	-	CASSPNKGVNQPQHF
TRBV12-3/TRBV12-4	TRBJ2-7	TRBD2	CASSFGGGDEQYF
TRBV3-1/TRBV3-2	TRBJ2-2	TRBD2	CASSQERIAGGTGELFF
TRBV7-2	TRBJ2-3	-	CAIASSGTDTQYF
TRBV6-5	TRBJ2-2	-	CASSLVSAGELFF
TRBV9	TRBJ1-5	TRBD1	CASSVSGGGNQPQHF
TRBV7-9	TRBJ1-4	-	CASSPQSGKDELFF
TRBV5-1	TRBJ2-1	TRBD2	CASSLAVGGAQFF
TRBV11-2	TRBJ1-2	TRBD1	CASSLGTGLYGYTF
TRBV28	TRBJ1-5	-	CASTLWAQPQHF
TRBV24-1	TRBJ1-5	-	CATAGGLVGLGNQPQHF
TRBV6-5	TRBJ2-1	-	CASSYSSYNEQFF
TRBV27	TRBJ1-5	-	CASSFAGGNQPQHF
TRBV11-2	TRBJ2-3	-	CASSPAAASTDTQYF
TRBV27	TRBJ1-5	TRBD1	CASSLGTGAHQPQHF